One sample yielded the 26 T cell receptor beta chains listed below, sequenced in a study of blood T cell repertoires in COVID-19. The protocol was immunoSEQ multiplex PCR, while the TCRdb copy is restricted to in-frame clones and leaves out a portion. Of nearly 95,000 clones listed, roughly nine tenths are singletons. The sample comprised peripheral blood. These receptors were obtained from a human donor with active COVID-19. The donor label of this sample is uncertain.

This chain connects TRBV4-1 to TRBJ2-7; 8 bases agree with TRBD1. The CDR3 totals 14 residues. The ends lost 0 bases at V and 5 bases at J; junction bases unmatched: 3. Looked up from germline, CDR1 is MGHRA and CDR2 is YSYEKL. The CDR3 nucleotides read TGCGCCAGCAGCCAAGAGGACAGGGTCCACGAGCAGTACTTC. Translating gives CASSQEDRVHEQYF.

The chain recombines TRBV5-1 with TRBJ2-2, with a weak D call TRBD2 (6 bases). Germline lookup yields CDR1 SGHRS and CDR2 YFSETQ. The CDR3 spans 14 residues. The germline V and J ends were trimmed by 5 bases and 3 bases, with 11 bases remaining between them. The CDR3 loop is CASRLTGDTGELFF. The CDR3 DNA follows: TGCGCCAGCAGACTCACGGGGGACACCGGGGAGCTGTTTTTT.

The chain couples TRBV7-6 to TRBJ2-7, with unresolved D. The CDR3 has 13 amino acids. V lost 5 bases and J 1 base, leaving 9 bases between the germline ends. Germline assignment: CDR1 SGHVS and CDR2 FNYEAQ. Written as DNA, the CDR3 is TGTGCCAGCAGCAACACAGAATCCTACGAGCAGTACTTC. It encodes CASSNTESYEQYF.

This clone showed up just once. V and J are TRBV2 and TRBJ1-6, with D possibly TRBD1 on 5 matching bases. Germline CDR1 reads SNHLY; CDR2 reads FYNNEI. The CDR3 consists of 13 residues. The V end was cut by 6 bases, the J end by 9 bases, with 12 bases between. CDR3: CASRQGTLSPLHF. CDR3 bases: TGTGCCAGCAGGCAGGGCACTCTTTCACCCCTCCACTTT.

This sequence joins TRBV11-2 and TRBJ1-2; tentatively, D is TRBD1 (5 bases). V shed 3 bases and J shed 4 bases, with 12 bases lying between them. Germline CDR1 reads SGHAT; CDR2 reads FQNNGV. The CDR3 loop spans 14 amino acids. The CDR3 DNA follows: TGTGCCAGCAGCTTGTCGACAGCCGCCTATGGCTACACCTTC. Translating it yields CASSLSTAAYGYTF.

This clone was seen a handful of times. This sequence joins TRBV9 and TRBJ1-1; no firm D call. The V and J ends lost 3 bases and 1 base respectively, with 7 bases between them. The CDR3 is 13 residues long. Germline CDR1 reads SGDLS; CDR2 reads YYNGEE. CDR3 nucleotide sequence: TGTGCCAGCAGCGCAAACACGAACACTGAAGCTTTCTTT. Amino acids: CASSANTNTEAFF.

The J gene is TRBJ1-4, the V gene TRBV5-1; 8 bases line up with TRBD1. The CDR3 consists of 17 residues. With V trimmed by 7 bases and J by 7 bases, 18 bases remained unmatched. Per the germline V gene, CDR1 is SGHRS and CDR2 is YFSETQ. CDR3 sequence reads: CASQPIGGSGGGEKLFF. The CDR3 bases are TGCGCCAGCCAACCCATAGGCGGTTCAGGGGGCGGTGAAAAACTGTTTTTT.

This chain uses TRBV2 with TRBJ2-7; 8 bases agree with TRBD2. Germline CDR1 SNHLY, CDR2 FYNNEI. Trimming cost V 3 bases and J 2 bases; bases outside gene matches: 12. The CDR3 contains 17 residues. The CDR3 reads CASSDSGLASFTYEQYF. The CDR3 region has the DNA TGTGCCAGCAGTGATTCAGGACTAGCTTCATTTACCTACGAGCAGTACTTC.

The chain couples TRBV24-1 to TRBJ2-7; TRBD1 matches at 11 bases. The junction had 9 bases not matched to a gene; V was cut back by 4 bases and J by 5 bases. The CDR3 sequence is 16 residues long. Germline CDR1 KGHDR, CDR2 SFDVKD. The CDR3 is CATSESLGQGAHEQYF. CDR3 nucleotides: TGTGCCACCAGTGAGTCCCTTGGACAGGGGGCGCACGAGCAGTACTTC.

The gene calls are TRBV19 and TRBJ1-2; D remains unclear. Per the germline V gene, CDR1 is LNHDA and CDR2 is SQIVND (reference sequence). V shed 1 base and J shed 6 bases, with 12 bases lying between them. This CDR3 has 14 amino acids. CDR3 coding DNA: TGTGCCAGTAGTATAGCGGAGGGTCTCGATGGCTACACCTTC. Its translation: CASSIAEGLDGYTF.

V gene TRBV6-5 combines with J gene TRBJ1-2; the D is unclear. From germline, CDR1 is MNHEY and CDR2 SVGAGI. This CDR3 has 11 residues. Trimming removed 10 bases at V and 2 bases at J, with 8 bases between. The CDR3: CATEHNYGYTF. The CDR3 nucleotides are TGTGCCACCGAGCACAACTATGGCTACACCTTC.

The chain combines TRBV5-4 with TRBJ1-2, with D perhaps TRBD1 (5 bases). V was clipped by 4 bases and J by 3 bases, with 10 bases between them. Germline V gene sequence: CDR1 SGHNT, CDR2 YYREEE (reference sequence). The CDR3 has 13 residues. The CDR3 region is CASSDLGDYGYTF. For the CDR3, the DNA is TGTGCCAGCAGCGATTTAGGGGACTATGGCTACACCTTC.

The chain has TRBV20-1 and TRBJ2-4, with D tentatively TRBD2 (6 bases). This CDR3 has 15 residues. Trimming removed 3 bases from V and 9 bases from J, with 21 bases in between. Germline CDR1 is DFQATT and CDR2 is SNEGSKA (reference sequence). The CDR3 is CSASTSAASAAIQYF. The DNA for the CDR3 is TGCAGTGCTAGTACTTCGGCCGCTAGCGCAGCCATTCAGTACTTC.

V and J are TRBV7-9 and TRBJ2-7; 7 nucleotides match TRBD1. V dropped 2 bases and J dropped 5; count of bases not matched to a gene: 3. The CDR3 contains 13 residues. CDR1 SEHNR and CDR2 FQNEAQ come from the germline V gene (reference sequence). As DNA, the CDR3 is TGTGCCAGCAGCTTACGAGGGGGCGACGAGCAGTACTTC. It translates to CASSLRGGDEQYF.

This clone was detected only once. The chain links TRBV5-1 to TRBJ2-5, with 9 bases fitting TRBD2. Germline V gene data show CDR1 as SGHRS and CDR2 as YFSETQ. The CDR3 spans 12 residues. V shed 4 bases and J 13 bases; nucleotides not matched to a gene: 8. The CDR3 is CASSQGGTSPYF. CDR3 nucleotide sequence: TGCGCCAGCAGCCAAGGGGGGACTAGCCCGTACTTC.

Note on this clone: The germline gene is not matched at one end of the junction; a read error may be the cause. This chain uses TRBV27 with TRBJ1-1; 8 bases match TRBD1. The CDR3 is 18 amino acids. The germline V gene encodes CDR1 MNHEY and CDR2 SMNVEV (reference sequence). The CDR3 nucleotides are TGTGCCAGCAGTGACCTTAGTTTGCGACAGGGGTTGAAGACTGAAGCTTTCTTT. Amino acid sequence: CASSDLSLRQGLKTEAFF.

The chain links TRBV7-9 to TRBJ1-1; possible D gene TRBD1, 6 bases. CDR1 and CDR2 from the germline V gene are SEHNR and FQNEAQ (reference sequence). The length of the CDR3 is 14 residues. Trimming took 4 bases from V and 1 from J, leaving 10 bases between them. The CDR3: CASSSLDRNTEAFF. CDR3 DNA sequence: TGTGCCAGCAGCTCTCTGGACAGGAACACTGAAGCTTTCTTT.

The rearrangement uses TRBV24-1 and TRBJ1-5; perhaps TRBD1 as D (6 bases). From germline, CDR1 is KGHDR and CDR2 SFDVKD. The CDR3 sequence is 14 residues long. Trimming cost V 5 bases and J 0 bases, with 7 bases left between them. CDR3 region: CATSGDTSNQPQHF. For the CDR3, the DNA is TGTGCCACCAGTGGGGACACTAGCAATCAGCCCCAGCATTTT.

The chain joins TRBV5-6 to TRBJ1-1, with D unclear. Trimming removed 5 bases at V and 2 bases at J, with 4 bases between. Germline V gene sequence: CDR1 SGHDT, CDR2 YYEEEE. This CDR3 spans 11 amino acids. CDR3 in amino acids: CASSLNTEAFF. The CDR3 DNA reads as TGTGCCAGCAGTTTAAACACTGAAGCTTTCTTT.

The CDR3 sequence is CASSPRQGIYNEQFF. The CDR3 nucleotides read TGTGCCAGCAGCCCGCGACAGGGGATTTACAATGAGCAGTTCTTC. The chain combines TRBV9 with TRBJ2-1; 8 positions agree with TRBD1. Germline trimming cut 4 bases from V and 4 bases from J; bases unmatched to any gene: 7. Germline V gives CDR1 SGDLS, CDR2 YYNGEE. CDR3 length: 15 amino acids.

J is TRBJ2-1 and V is TRBV4-2, with 15 nucleotides matching TRBD2. With 0 bases clipped from V and 6 bases from J, the junction kept 3 bases outside the gene matches. Germline CDR1 and CDR2: LGHNA and YNFKEQ. This CDR3 region has 17 residues. As DNA, the CDR3 is TGTGCCAGCAGCCAAGACGGGACTAGCGGGGGGCCCAATGAGCAGTTCTTC. Residues: CASSQDGTSGGPNEQFF.

The chain recombines TRBV3-1 (or the pseudogene TRBV3-2) with TRBJ2-1; 8 nucleotides align to TRBD2. This CDR3 is 14 amino acids long. The germline V gene has CDR1 LGHDT and CDR2 YNNKEL (reference sequence). V gave up 4 bases and J gave up 8 bases; unmatched junction bases: 7. The CDR3 nucleotides read TGTGCCAGCAGCCTAATATCGGGGGGGGATGAGCAGTTCTTC. Protein sequence: CASSLISGGDEQFF.

This chain connects TRBV28 to TRBJ2-1; tentatively, D is TRBD2 (7 bases). Germline values: CDR1 MDHEN, CDR2 SYDVKM. Trimming removed 0 bases from V and 6 bases from J, with 15 bases in between. The CDR3 length is 16 residues. CDR3 nucleotide sequence: TGTGCCAGCAGTTTATGGGGGACGGGGGGCCGCAATGAGCAGTTCTTC. Its translation is CASSLWGTGGRNEQFF.

This chain uses TRBV6-5 with TRBJ1-6; 9 nucleotides align to TRBD1. This CDR3 spans 14 amino acids. The V segment lost 2 bases and the J segment 10 bases; nucleotides outside the gene matches: 3. Looked up from germline, CDR1 is MNHEY and CDR2 is SVGAGI. The CDR3 DNA reads as TGTGCCAGCAGTTACAACAGGGGGCAATCACCCCTCCACTTT. It encodes CASSYNRGQSPLHF.

The chain employs TRBV18 and TRBJ1-1; 9 positions agree with TRBD1. CDR1 is KGHSH, CDR2 LQKENI, per germline. Germline trimming cut 3 bases from V and 3 bases from J; bases unmatched to any gene: 8. The CDR3 extends over 16 amino acids. As DNA, the CDR3 is TGTGCCAGCTCACCGGGGACAGGGTTTAGGGACACTGAAGCTTTCTTT. Its protein product is CASSPGTGFRDTEAFF.

The chain joins TRBV15 to TRBJ2-5; 10 nucleotides agree with TRBD2. The CDR3 totals 16 residues. Germline-derived CDR1 and CDR2 are LNHNV and YYDKDF (reference sequence). The ends lost 4 bases at V and 1 base at J; junction bases unmatched: 6. The CDR3 protein is CATSTGLADFQETQYF. CDR3 coding DNA: TGTGCCACCAGCACCGGACTAGCGGACTTCCAAGAGACCCAGTACTTC.